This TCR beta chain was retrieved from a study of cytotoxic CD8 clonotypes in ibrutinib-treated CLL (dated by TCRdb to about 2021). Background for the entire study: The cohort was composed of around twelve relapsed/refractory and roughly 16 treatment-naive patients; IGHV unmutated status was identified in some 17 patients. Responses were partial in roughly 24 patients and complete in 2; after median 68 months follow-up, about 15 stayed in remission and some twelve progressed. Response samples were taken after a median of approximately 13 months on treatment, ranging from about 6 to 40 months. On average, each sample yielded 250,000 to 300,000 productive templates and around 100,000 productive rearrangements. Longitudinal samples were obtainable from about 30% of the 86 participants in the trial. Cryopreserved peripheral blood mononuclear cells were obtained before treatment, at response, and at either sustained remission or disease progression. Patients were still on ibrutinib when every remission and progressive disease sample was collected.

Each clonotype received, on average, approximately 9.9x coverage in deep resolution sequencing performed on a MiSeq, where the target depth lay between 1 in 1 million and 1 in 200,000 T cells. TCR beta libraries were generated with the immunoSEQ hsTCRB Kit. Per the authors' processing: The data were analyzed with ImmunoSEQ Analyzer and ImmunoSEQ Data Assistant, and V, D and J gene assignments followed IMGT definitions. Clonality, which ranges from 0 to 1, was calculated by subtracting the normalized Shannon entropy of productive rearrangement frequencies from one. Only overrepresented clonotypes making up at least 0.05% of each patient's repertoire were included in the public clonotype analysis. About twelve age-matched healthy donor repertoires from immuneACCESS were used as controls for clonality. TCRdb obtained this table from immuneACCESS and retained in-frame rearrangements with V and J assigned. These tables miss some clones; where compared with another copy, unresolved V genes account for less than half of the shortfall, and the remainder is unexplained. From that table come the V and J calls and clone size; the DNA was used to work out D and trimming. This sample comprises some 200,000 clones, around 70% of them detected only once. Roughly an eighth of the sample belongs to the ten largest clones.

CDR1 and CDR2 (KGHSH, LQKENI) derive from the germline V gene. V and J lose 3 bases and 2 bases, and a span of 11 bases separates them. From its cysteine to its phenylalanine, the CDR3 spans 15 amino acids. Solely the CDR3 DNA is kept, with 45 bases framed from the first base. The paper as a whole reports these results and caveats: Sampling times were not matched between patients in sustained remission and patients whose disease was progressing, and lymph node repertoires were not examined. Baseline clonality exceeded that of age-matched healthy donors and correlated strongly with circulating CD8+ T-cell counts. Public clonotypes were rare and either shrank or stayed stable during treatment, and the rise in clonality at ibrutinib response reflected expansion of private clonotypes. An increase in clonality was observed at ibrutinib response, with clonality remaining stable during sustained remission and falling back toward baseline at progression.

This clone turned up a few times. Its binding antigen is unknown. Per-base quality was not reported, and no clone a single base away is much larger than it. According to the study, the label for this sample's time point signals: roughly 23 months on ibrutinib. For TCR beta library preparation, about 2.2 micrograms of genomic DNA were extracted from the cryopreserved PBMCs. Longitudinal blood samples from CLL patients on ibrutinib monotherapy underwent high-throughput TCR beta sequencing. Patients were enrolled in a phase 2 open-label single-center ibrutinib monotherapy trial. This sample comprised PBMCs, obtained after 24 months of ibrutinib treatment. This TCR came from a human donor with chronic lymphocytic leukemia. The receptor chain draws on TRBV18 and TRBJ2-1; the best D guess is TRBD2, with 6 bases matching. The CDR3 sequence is CASSPGGSTYNEQFF. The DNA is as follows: TGTGCCAGCTCACCTGGGGGGAGTACCTACAATGAGCAGTTCTTC. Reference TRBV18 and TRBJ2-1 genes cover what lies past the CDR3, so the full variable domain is NAGVMQNPRHLVRRRGQEARLRCSPMKGHSHVYWYRQLPEEGLKFMVYLQKENIIDESGMPKERFSAEFPKEGPSILRIQQVVRGDSAAYFCASSPGGSTYNEQFFGPGTRLTVL.